The sequence of this TCR beta chain was determined in a study of cytomegalovirus exposure and HLA in healthy donors. General observations from the study: Immune exposure information comprised only CMV serostatus. While the bulk of TCR sequences proved rare, some public TCRs turned up in many donors. There were reportedly fewer N-insertions in an Asian-associated ancestry cluster than the roughly 700-donor mean, in a later analysis. Later analysis identified 15,000 to 20,000 TCR beta sequences associated with HLA alleles, using a false discovery rate threshold of 0.05.

On this clone: As yet, its antigen is unknown.

The study ran its PCR with 60 Vbeta and 13 Jbeta primers. The table came from immunoSEQ multiplex PCR; TCRdb's copy has only in-frame clones and leaves some out. The sample contains 150,000 to 200,000 clones, about 80% of which appear only once. Germline V lookup: CDR1 PRHDT, CDR2 FYEKMQ (reference sequence). The CDR3 loop spans 14 amino acids. Trimming shortened V by 1 base and J by 7 bases, and 11 bases separated the two germline ends. The sequence derives from a man younger than 35 in good health and CMV-seronegative. V usage is TRBV13 and J usage is TRBJ2-1; possible D gene TRBD2, 6 bases. Sequenced sample: PBMCs. The CDR3 bases are TGTGCCAGCAGCTTAGAGGCAGGGACTAATGAGCAGTTCTTC. Amino acid sequence: CASSLEAGTNEQFF.